This T cell receptor (beta chain) was retrieved from a study of OX40 agonist ivuxolimab in advanced cancers. Study-wide background: Ivuxolimab, an agonist antibody against OX40 (CD134), was given to patients. Points from the study as a whole: Clonal expansion from baseline to week 6 occurred in both CD4+ and CD8+ T cells.

TCRdb's copy holds only in-frame clones and misses some; the assay was immunoSEQ multiplex PCR. The sample carries under 85,000 clones, about 91% recorded once. This clone is a singleton in its sample. The antigen is unknown. The CDR3 covers 15 residues. Germline V gene sequence: CDR1 MDHEN, CDR2 SYDVKM. Trimming cost V 5 bases and J 0 bases, with 11 bases left between them. This specimen consisted of CD4+ or CD8+ T cells sorted from blood, obtained in a trial of the OX40 agonist ivuxolimab. This rearrangement joins TRBV28 to TRBJ1-3; D is possibly TRBD1 (5 bases). The sequence came from an adult with an advanced solid tumor such as melanoma, head and neck, liver or kidney cancer. The CDR3 region is CASSRDGVSGNTIYF. CDR3 DNA sequence: TGTGCCAGCAGTCGGGACGGAGTCTCTGGAAACACCATATATTTT.